These 16 T cell receptor beta chains originate from one sample sequenced in a study of shared clonotypes between healthy human individuals. Sequencing was performed with immunoSEQ multiplex PCR; in TCRdb, only in-frame clones are kept and a portion is missing. The table lists roughly 2.5 million clones, over 85% of them singletons. The sample was naive CD4+ T cells sorted from blood. Subset indicated: CD45RA+ positively selected. These receptors were collected from a man between 18 and 35 years old in good health.

This clone was seen just once. The same CDR3 also results from other DNA sequences found in this sample. The J gene is TRBJ2-1, the V gene TRBV6-5, with D perhaps matching TRBD1 or TRBD2 (5 bases each). The germline CDR1 and CDR2 sequences are MNHEY and SVGAGI. V was cut by 0 bases and J by 0 bases, with 9 bases left in between. This CDR3 is 16 amino acids long. The CDR3 reads CASSYSAGSSYNEQFF. The CDR3 bases are TGTGCCAGCAGTTACTCGGCAGGGAGCTCCTACAATGAGCAGTTCTTC.

The genes are TRBV10-1 and TRBJ2-1, with D possibly matching TRBD1 (5 bases). This CDR3 is 13 amino acids long. The germline V gene encodes CDR1 WNHNN and CDR2 SYGVQD (reference sequence). Trimming took 3 bases from V and 10 from J, leaving 13 bases between them. This chain's CDR3 is CASSEVQGSEQFF. The CDR3 DNA follows: TGCGCCAGCAGTGAAGTTCAGGGAAGCGAGCAGTTCTTC.

The gene calls are TRBV7-9 and TRBJ2-4, with D hard to call. Germline V gene sequence: CDR1 SEHNR, CDR2 FQNEAQ (reference sequence). Trimming removed 0 bases at V and 0 bases at J, with 6 bases between. The CDR3 spans 15 residues. The CDR3: CASSLAESAKNIQYF. CDR3 DNA: TGTGCCAGCAGCTTAGCAGAGTCAGCCAAAAACATTCAGTACTTC.

The genes are TRBV14 and TRBJ2-7; 9 bases map to TRBD2. Germline V gene lookup returns CDR1 SGHDN and CDR2 FVKESK. After removal of 1 base from V and 3 bases from J, the junction contained 4 bases not matched to a gene. CDR3 length equals 15 residues. CDR3 DNA sequence: TGTGCCAGCAGCCAAGTCACTAGCGGGTACTACGAGCAGTACTTC. Protein: CASSQVTSGYYEQYF.

Worth noting for this clone: The junction does not match germline at one end; this may be a read error. This chain uses TRBV7-7 with TRBJ2-3, with 7 bases aligning to TRBD1. Germline-derived CDR1 and CDR2 are SSHAT and FNYEAQ (reference sequence). There are 13 residues in the CDR3. CDR3 region: CASSLDRANTQYF. CDR3 sequence (DNA): TGTGCTAGCAGCCTAGACAGGGCAAATACGCAGTATTTT. The full variable domain, rest sourced from reference TRBV7-7 and TRBJ2-3, is GAGVSQSPRYKVTKRGQDVTLRCDPISSHATLYWYQQALGQGPEFLTYFNYEAQPDKSGLPSDRFSAERPEGSISTLTIQRTEQRDSAMYRCASSLDRANTQYFGPGTRLTVL.

The rearrangement joins TRBV29-1 to TRBJ2-7, with TRBD2 matching 14 bases. Germline lookup yields CDR1 SQVTM and CDR2 ANQGSEA. This CDR3 region has 16 residues. Losses at the gene ends were 7 bases for V and 0 bases for J; bases not matched to a gene: 8. The chain's CDR3 is CSATGLAGDFSYEQYF. The DNA of the CDR3 is TGCAGCGCCACGGGACTAGCGGGAGACTTCTCCTACGAGCAGTACTTC.

Details on this clone: The same CDR3 also results from other DNA sequences found in this sample. This chain connects TRBV11-2 to TRBJ2-7; D remains ambiguous. V was clipped by 0 bases and J by 2 bases, with 8 bases between them. The CDR3 spans 14 residues. The germline V gene has CDR1 SGHAT and CDR2 FQNNGV. The CDR3 here is CASSLDRLAYEQYF. DNA of the CDR3: TGTGCCAGCAGCTTAGACCGGCTAGCCTACGAGCAGTACTTC.

The CDR3 region has the DNA TGTGCCAGCAACGGACAGGGTGGGCAAGAGACCCAGTACTTC. This gives the protein CASNGQGGQETQYF. The chain combines TRBV2 with TRBJ2-5; 8 bases are a match to TRBD1. CDR3 length equals 14 residues. With V trimmed by 7 bases and J by 2 bases, 6 bases remained unmatched. Germline V gene data show CDR1 as SNHLY and CDR2 as FYNNEI.

The chain carries TRBV7-2 and TRBJ2-7; D might be TRBD2 (5 bases). This CDR3 spans 16 amino acids. V gave up 1 base and J gave up 1 base, with 14 bases separating them. Germline V gene data show CDR1 as SGHTA and CDR2 as FQGNSA. The CDR3 region is CASSLGHGRGSYEQYF. The CDR3 region has the DNA TGTGCCAGCAGCTTAGGACATGGACGCGGGTCCTACGAGCAGTACTTC.

As to this clone: Within the sample, other DNA sequences also encode this same CDR3. The CDR3 DNA reads TGCGCCAGCAGCTTGGCCCCGGGACAGGGAACAGATACGCAGTATTTT. Amino acid sequence: CASSLAPGQGTDTQYF. The V and J genes are TRBV5-1 and TRBJ2-3; 9 positions match TRBD1. The CDR3 contains 16 residues. The germline gives CDR1 SGHRS, CDR2 YFSETQ. The V and J ends lost 0 bases and 3 bases, in that order; junction bases with no gene match: 5.

As DNA, the CDR3 is TGTGCCAGCAGTGAATATTGGCTCTCCTACAATGAGCAGTTCTTC. Encoded protein: CASSEYWLSYNEQFF. The chain couples TRBV2 to TRBJ2-1, with D uncertain. Deletions cut 2 bases from V and 0 bases from J, with 8 bases between. The CDR3 spans 15 residues. The germline V gene encodes CDR1 SNHLY and CDR2 FYNNEI. Full variable domain (missing parts from reference TRBV2 and TRBJ2-1): EPEVTQTPSHQVTQMGQEVILRCVPISNHLYFYWYRQILGQKVEFLVSFYNNEISEKSEIFDDQFSVERPDGSNFTLKIRSTKLEDSAMYFCASSEYWLSYNEQFFGPGTRLTVL.

The J gene is TRBJ2-3, the V gene TRBV19, with unresolved D. This CDR3 is built from 14 residues. CDR1 and CDR2 (germline): LNHDA, SQIVND (reference sequence). Trimming removed 5 bases from V and 4 bases from J, with 13 bases in between. The CDR3 sequence: CASSLTTVSDTQYF. In DNA form, the CDR3 reads TGTGCCAGTAGTCTAACGACCGTTTCAGATACGCAGTATTTT.

This chain uses TRBV5-1 with TRBJ2-1; 8 positions match TRBD2. J was trimmed by 2 bases and V by 4 bases; bases with no gene match: 11. The CDR3 spans 17 residues. Per the germline V gene, CDR1 is SGHRS and CDR2 is YFSETQ. CDR3 sequence reads: CASSQKSGSGTYNEQFF. The CDR3 region has the DNA TGCGCCAGCAGCCAAAAATCGGGTAGCGGGACCTACAATGAGCAGTTCTTC.

This clone was observed a single time. The chain carries TRBV5-1 and TRBJ2-1; TRBD2 aligns across 7 bases. Germline V gene lookup returns CDR1 SGHRS and CDR2 YFSETQ. V lost 0 bases to trimming and J lost 9 bases; unmatched junction nucleotides: 0. The CDR3 covers 12 residues. The CDR3 spells CASSLGEGEQFF. CDR3 DNA: TGCGCCAGCAGCTTGGGGGAGGGTGAGCAGTTCTTC.

The rearrangement joins TRBV5-4 to TRBJ2-7, with a tentative D call TRBD1 (5 bases). V shed 0 bases and J shed 0 bases, with 10 bases lying between them. Per the germline V gene, CDR1 is SGHNT and CDR2 is YYREEE (reference sequence). The CDR3 runs to 15 residues. The CDR3 loop is CASSLATVSSYEQYF. CDR3 in DNA: TGTGCCAGCAGCTTGGCGACAGTCTCCTCCTACGAGCAGTACTTC.

Worth noting for this clone: Other DNA sequences of this sample code for an identical CDR3. The rearrangement joins TRBV6-1 to TRBJ1-5, with D perhaps matching TRBD1 (6 bases). The germline V and J ends were trimmed by 3 bases and 2 bases, with 11 bases remaining between them. This CDR3 is 15 amino acids long. Germline-derived CDR1 and CDR2 are MNHNS and SASEGT. The CDR3 coding sequence is TGTGCCAGCAGTGAGTCAGGGGCGGGCAATCAGCCCCAGCATTTT. Its translation: CASSESGAGNQPQHF.